The sample holds many counts of the clone carrying this T cell receptor (beta chain). As yet, its antigen is unknown. The sample belongs to a study of T-cell reconstitution after alpha-beta-depleted transplantation in children. V was clipped by 4 bases and J by 5 bases, with 18 bases between them. Germline V gene lookup returns CDR1 SGHRS and CDR2 YFSETQ. CDR3 size: 15 residues. Preparing the TCRbeta library involved the use of unique molecular identifiers. TCRdb reanalysed the PCR reads using MiXCR and keeps one entry per CDR3 protein. The repertoire consists of hundreds of thousands of distinct CDR3 sequences, with 10% occurring once and the leading ten covering about 8%. Findings and limits, study-wide: Expanded graft clones, several hundred of them, were reportedly the source of alpha-beta T cells about two months after transplant. T-cell counts and diversity at one year post-transplant came mainly from newly produced T cells. From surviving recipient T cells and thymic progenitors came the high day-60 TCRbeta diversity observed in some patients.

The input for sequencing was PBMCs, taken before TCRalphabeta/CD19-depleted stem cell transplant. The TCR was taken from a boy under two years old with acute myeloid leukemia, due to receive a stem cell transplant. This chain links TRBV5-1 with TRBJ1-1; D is unclear. CDR3 nucleotides: TGCGCCAGCAGCCCCGAGGGCCTGCAGATGACTGAAGCTTTCTTT. Encoded protein: CASSPEGLQMTEAFF.